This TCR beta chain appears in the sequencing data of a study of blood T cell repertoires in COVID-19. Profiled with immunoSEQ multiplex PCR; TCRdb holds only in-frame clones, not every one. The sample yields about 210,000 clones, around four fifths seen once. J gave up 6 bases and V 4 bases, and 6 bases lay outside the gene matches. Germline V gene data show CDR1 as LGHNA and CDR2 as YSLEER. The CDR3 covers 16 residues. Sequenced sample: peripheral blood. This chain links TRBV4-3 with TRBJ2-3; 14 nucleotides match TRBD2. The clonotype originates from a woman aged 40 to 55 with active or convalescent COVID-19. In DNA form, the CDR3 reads TGCGCCAGCAGCCCGGGACTAGCGGGGGAAGGGGATACGCAGTATTTT. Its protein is CASSPGLAGEGDTQYF.